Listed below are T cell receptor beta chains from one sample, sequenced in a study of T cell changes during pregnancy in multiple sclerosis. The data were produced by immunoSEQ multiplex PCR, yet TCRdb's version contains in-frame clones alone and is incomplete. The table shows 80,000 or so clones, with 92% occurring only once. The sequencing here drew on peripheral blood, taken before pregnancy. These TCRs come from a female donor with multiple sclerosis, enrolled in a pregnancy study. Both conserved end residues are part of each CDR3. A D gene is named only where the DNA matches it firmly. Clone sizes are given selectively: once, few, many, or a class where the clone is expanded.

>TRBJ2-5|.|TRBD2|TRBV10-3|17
TGTGCCATCAGTGAAGATCGGCTAGCGGGGGGGATAGAGACCCAGTACTTC
CAISEDRLAGGIETQYF
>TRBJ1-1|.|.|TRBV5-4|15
TGTGCCAGCAGCGGCTATGGGGGGGCGGTCACTGAAGCTTTCTTT
CASSGYGGAVTEAFF
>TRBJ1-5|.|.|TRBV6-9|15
TGTGCCAGCAGCCCGGCGGGGGCGCAGATTCAGCCCCAGCATTTT
CASSPAGAQIQPQHF
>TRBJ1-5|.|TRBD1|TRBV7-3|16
TGTGCCAGCAGCCCCCGGACATGGGACAGGGTGAAGCCCCAGCATTTT
CASSPRTWDRVKPQHF
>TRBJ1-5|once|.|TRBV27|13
TGTGCCAGCAGTCTAGGGGGGGGTCAGCCCCAGCATTTT
CASSLGGGQPQHF
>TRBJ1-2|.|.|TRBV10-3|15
TGTGCCATCAGTCCCCGGGACACCGCTAACTATGGCTACACCTTC
CAISPRDTANYGYTF
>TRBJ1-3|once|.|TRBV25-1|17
TGTGCCAGCAGTGAATTTCCCCAGGGATCATCTGGAAACACCATATATTTT
CASSEFPQGSSGNTIYF
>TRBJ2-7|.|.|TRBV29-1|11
TGCAGCGCCCGGTTGTGGTCCGAGCAGTACTTC
CSARLWSEQYF
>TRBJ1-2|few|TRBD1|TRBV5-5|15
TGTGCCAGCAGCTTTCGGGCAGGGGGCTTAGGTGGCTACACCTTC
CASSFRAGGLGGYTF
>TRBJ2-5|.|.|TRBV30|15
TGTGCCTGGGAAGCCGGGACATCGAGCCAAGAGACCCAGTACTTC
CAWEAGTSSQETQYF
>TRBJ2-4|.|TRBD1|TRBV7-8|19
TGTGCCAGCAGCGGCGGGACAGGGTGGGAAGACCTAGCCAAAAACATTCAGTACTTC
CASSGGTGWEDLAKNIQYF
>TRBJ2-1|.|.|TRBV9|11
TGTGCCAGCAGCCCAGGCAGTGAGCAGTTCTTC
CASSPGSEQFF
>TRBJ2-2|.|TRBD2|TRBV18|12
TGTGCCAGCGCGGGGGATTCCGGGGAGCTGTTTTTT
CASAGDSGELFF
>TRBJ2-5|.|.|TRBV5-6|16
TGTGCCAGCAGTGCCGGTTCGGGCGGGCTAGTTGAGACCCAGTACTTC
CASSAGSGGLVETQYF
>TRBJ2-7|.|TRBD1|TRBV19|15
TGTGCCAGTAGGGACCCCGGGACAGGGAGTCACGAGCAGTACTTC
CASRDPGTGSHEQYF
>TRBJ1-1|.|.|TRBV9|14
TGTGCCAGCAGCTCTGAACAGGTGAACACTGAAGCTTTCTTT
CASSSEQVNTEAFF
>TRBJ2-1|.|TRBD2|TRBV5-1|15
TGCGCCAGCAGTCCACTAGCGGGGCGATACAATGAGCAGTTCTTC
CASSPLAGRYNEQFF
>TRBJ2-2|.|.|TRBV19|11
TGTGCCAGTCAGGGGACCGGGGAGCTGTTTTTT
CASQGTGELFF
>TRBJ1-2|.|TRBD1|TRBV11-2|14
TGTGCCAGCAGCTTAGTGACAGGGGGGAATGGCTACACCTTC
CASSLVTGGNGYTF
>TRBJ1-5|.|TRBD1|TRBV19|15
TGTGCCAGTAGTACGACAGGGTTTGGCAATCAGCCCCAGCATTTT
CASSTTGFGNQPQHF
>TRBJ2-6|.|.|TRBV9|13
TGTGCCAGCCGAGAAACTGGGGCCAACGTCCTGACTTTC
CASRETGANVLTF
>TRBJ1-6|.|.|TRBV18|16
TGTGCCAGCTCTCCTACCTCGACAGGAACCAATTCACCCCTCCACTTT
CASSPTSTGTNSPLHF
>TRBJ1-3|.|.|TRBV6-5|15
TGTGCCAGCAGTCCCCATGGGGGGTCTGGAAACACCATATATTTT
CASSPHGGSGNTIYF
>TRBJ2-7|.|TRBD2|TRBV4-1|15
TGCGCCAGCAGCCAAGATTTTGGGGGGGCCTACGAGCAGTACTTC
CASSQDFGGAYEQYF
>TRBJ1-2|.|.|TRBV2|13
TGTGCCAGCAGTAGCCACCGACTGCAAGGCTACACCTTC
CASSSHRLQGYTF
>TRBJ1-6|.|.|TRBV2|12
TGTGCCAGGAACACCCCAGGGTCACCCCTCCACTTT
CARNTPGSPLHF
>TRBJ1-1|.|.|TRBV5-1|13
TGCGCCAGCAGCCCGGGAGCGAACACTGAAGCTTTCTTT
CASSPGANTEAFF
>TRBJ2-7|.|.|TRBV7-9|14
TGTGCCAGCAGCTTATCAGTTCCCTCCTCCGAGCAGTACTTC
CASSLSVPSSEQYF
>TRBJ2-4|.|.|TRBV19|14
TGTGCCACCTCTGATGGGGGCGGCAAAAACATTCAGTACTTC
CATSDGGGKNIQYF
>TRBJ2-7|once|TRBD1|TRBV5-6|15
TGTGCCAGCAGCAACCGGGACAGACTTTCCTACGAGCAGTACTTC
CASSNRDRLSYEQYF
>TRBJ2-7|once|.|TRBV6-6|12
TGTGCCAGCAGTTACTCGGTGGGGGCCGGGTACTTC
CASSYSVGAGYF
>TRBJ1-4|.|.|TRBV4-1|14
TGCGCCAGCAGCCGAGTCGCAAGTAATGAAAAACTGTTTTTT
CASSRVASNEKLFF
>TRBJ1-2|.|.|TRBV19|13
TGTGCCAGTAGTATGCCAGGGGACTATGGCTACACCTTC
CASSMPGDYGYTF
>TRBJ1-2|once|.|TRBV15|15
TGTGCCACCAGCAGAGGCACCGGGGTAGGGTATGGCTACACCTTC
CATSRGTGVGYGYTF
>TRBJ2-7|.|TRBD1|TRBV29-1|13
TGCAGCGTTGGACAGGGAAGATCCTACGAGCAGTACTTC
CSVGQGRSYEQYF
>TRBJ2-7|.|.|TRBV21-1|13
TGTGCCAGAAAGAACAGGAAGGGTGGCGAGCAGTACTTC
CARKNRKGGEQYF
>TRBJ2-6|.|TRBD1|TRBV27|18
TGTGCCAGCAGGGGGACCACAGGGGGTATCTCTGGGGCCAACGTCCTGACTTTC
CASRGTTGGISGANVLTF